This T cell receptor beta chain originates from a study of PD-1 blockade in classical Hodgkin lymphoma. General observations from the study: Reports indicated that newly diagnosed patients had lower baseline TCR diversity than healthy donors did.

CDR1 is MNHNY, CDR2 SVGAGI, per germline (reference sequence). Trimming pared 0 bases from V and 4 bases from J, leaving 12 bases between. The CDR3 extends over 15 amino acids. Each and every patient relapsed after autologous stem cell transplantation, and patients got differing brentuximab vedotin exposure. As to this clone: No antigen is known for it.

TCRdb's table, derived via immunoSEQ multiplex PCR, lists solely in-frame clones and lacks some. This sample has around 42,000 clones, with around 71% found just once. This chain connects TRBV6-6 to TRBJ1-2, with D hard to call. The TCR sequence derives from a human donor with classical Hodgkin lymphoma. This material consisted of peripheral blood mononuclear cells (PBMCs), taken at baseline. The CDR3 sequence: CASSYSSGQVYGYTF. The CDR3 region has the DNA TGTGCCAGCAGTTACTCCAGTGGGCAGGTCTATGGCTACACCTTC.